The 30 T cell receptor beta chains listed next were all sequenced from one sample in a study of blood T cell repertoires in COVID-19. Generated by immunoSEQ multiplex PCR, the TCRdb table keeps only in-frame clones and is missing some. The table lists 270,000 or so clones, more than 65% of them singletons. Sample: peripheral blood. All receptors derive from a woman between 18 and 30 years old with acute or convalescent COVID-19.

The chain recombines TRBV6-5 with TRBJ2-5, with 8 bases aligning to TRBD1. V lost 0 bases, J lost 7 bases, and 7 bases stayed unmatched. Germline V gene lookup returns CDR1 MNHEY and CDR2 SVGAGI. CDR3 length: 15 amino acids. CDR3 in DNA: TGTGCCAGCAGTTACTCTCCGGGACAGGTGGCGACCCAGTACTTC. Residues: CASSYSPGQVATQYF.

V and J are TRBV4-3 and TRBJ2-7; D unresolved. CDR3 length equals 16 residues. The V gene's germline CDR1 is LGHNA and CDR2 YSLEER. With 3 bases removed from V and 1 base from J, the gap between germline ends came to 16 bases. CDR3 bases: TGCGCCAGCAGCCAGGCGACATTCCCTCCTTCCTACGAGCAGTACTTC. This encodes CASSQATFPPSYEQYF.

CDR3 sequence reads: CATSDPDRTGTDTQYF. CDR3 DNA: TGTGCCACCAGTGACCCAGACAGGACCGGCACAGATACGCAGTATTTT. This rearrangement joins TRBV24-1 to TRBJ2-3; possible D gene TRBD1, 6 bases. Trimming stripped 4 bases from V and 1 base from J, with 14 bases between. Germline CDR1 is KGHDR and CDR2 is SFDVKD. This CDR3 comprises 16 residues.

This clone was observed a handful of times. V and J are TRBV24-1 and TRBJ2-7, with 10 bases matching TRBD1. Germline values: CDR1 KGHDR, CDR2 SFDVKD. This CDR3 spans 18 amino acids. V shed 4 bases, J shed 2 bases, and the junction held 13 bases outside the gene matches. The CDR3 nucleotides read TGTGCCACCAGTGACCTAGCACACGCCGGGACAGGGGCCTACGAGCAGTACTTC. Protein sequence: CATSDLAHAGTGAYEQYF.

J is TRBJ2-7 and V is TRBV27; D is perhaps TRBD1 (5 bases). Germline CDR1 is MNHEY and CDR2 is SMNVEV (reference sequence). CDR3 length equals 14 residues. Trimming cost V 0 bases and J 5 bases, with 11 bases left between them. CDR3 DNA sequence: TGTGCCAGCAGTTTATCCATCCCCAGGGACGAGCAGTACTTC. Translation gives CASSLSIPRDEQYF.

The V call is TRBV6-6, the J call TRBJ1-1; D is unresolved. With 7 bases removed from V and 1 base from J, the gap between germline ends came to 16 bases. The CDR3 is 15 residues long. Germline-derived CDR1 and CDR2 are MNHNY and SVGAGI (reference sequence). The CDR3 DNA reads as TGTGCCAGCACCCGAGGAGGCCAGACGAACACTGAAGCTTTCTTT. Translating it yields CASTRGGQTNTEAFF.

The rearrangement links TRBV27 to TRBJ1-2; a possible D gene is TRBD1 (6 bases). The V end was cut by 3 bases, the J end by 10 bases, with 15 bases between. Germline V gene sequence: CDR1 MNHEY, CDR2 SMNVEV (reference sequence). This CDR3 contains 13 residues. This chain's CDR3 is CASSFTPRQDYTF. CDR3 DNA sequence: TGTGCCAGCAGTTTCACGCCTAGACAGGACTACACCTTC.

The chain is built from TRBV27 and TRBJ2-2, with D possibly matching TRBD2 (6 bases). V was shortened by 2 bases and J by 4 bases, with 11 bases between the two germline ends. Germline values: CDR1 MNHEY, CDR2 SMNVEV (reference sequence). This CDR3 has 15 amino acids. The CDR3 DNA is TGTGCCAGCAGTTTAGGCGGGATGGCCACCGGGGAGCTGTTTTTT. It is translated as CASSLGGMATGELFF.

The J gene is TRBJ1-4, the V gene TRBV2; 9 bases align to TRBD1. CDR1 and CDR2 from the germline V gene are SNHLY and FYNNEI. The CDR3 length is 13 residues. V dropped 6 bases and J dropped 7; count of bases not matched to a gene: 3. The CDR3 reads CASRPGQGEKLFF. The CDR3 DNA follows: TGTGCCAGCAGGCCGGGACAGGGTGAAAAACTGTTTTTT.

Here the CDR3 reads CASSALAGGPYEQYF. The CDR3 DNA reads TGTGCCAGCAGTGCCCTAGCGGGAGGGCCGTACGAGCAGTACTTC. The chain joins TRBV6-2 or TRBV6-3 to TRBJ2-7; TRBD2 matches at 12 bases. CDR1 is MNHEY and CDR2 is SVGEGT in the germline V gene. The CDR3 is 15 residues long. The J segment lost 4 bases and the V segment lost 5 bases, leaving 6 bases of the junction unmatched.

The chain has TRBV19 and TRBJ1-6, with 7 bases identical to TRBD1. The CDR3 is made up of 14 amino acids. Germline V lookup: CDR1 LNHDA, CDR2 SQIVND (reference sequence). The V and J ends lost 6 bases and 7 bases, in that order; junction bases with no gene match: 6. CDR3 sequence (DNA): TGTGCCAGTAGAACAGGGGTTGGGAATTCACCCCTCCACTTT. It translates to CASRTGVGNSPLHF.

The count of this clone is one. The chain couples TRBV6-6 to TRBJ1-4, with TRBD1 identical over 12 bases. Germline V gene lookup returns CDR1 MNHNY and CDR2 SVGAGI (reference sequence). Germline trimming cut 5 bases from V and 7 bases from J; bases unmatched to any gene: 8. The CDR3 has 16 amino acids. Here the CDR3 reads CASSQGDRGHGEKLFF. CDR3 nucleotides: TGTGCCAGCAGTCAAGGGGACAGGGGGCATGGTGAAAAACTGTTTTTT.

This sequence joins TRBV9 and TRBJ2-3; weak D call: TRBD2 (6 bases). The CDR3 totals 17 residues. Trimming left V 4 bases short and J 0 bases short, with 18 bases between. The germline CDR1 and CDR2 sequences are SGDLS and YYNGEE. CDR3 nucleotides: TGTGCCAGCAGCCCCGAGGAGAGCGGGCCTAGCACAGATACGCAGTATTTT. Its translation: CASSPEESGPSTDTQYF.

The J gene is TRBJ1-1, the V gene TRBV5-1; possibly TRBD1 for D (5 bases). Germline V CDR1 and CDR2: SGHRS, YFSETQ. V was cut by 3 bases and J by 5 bases, with 17 bases left in between. The CDR3 runs to 15 residues. CDR3 loop: CASSWAMGRGTEAFF. The CDR3 bases are TGCGCCAGCAGCTGGGCGATGGGTCGGGGGACTGAAGCTTTCTTT.

V is TRBV4-2 and J is TRBJ2-7, with a tentative D call TRBD1 (6 bases). CDR3 length: 14 amino acids. From germline, CDR1 is LGHNA and CDR2 YNFKEQ. V gave up 5 bases and J gave up 6 bases, with 17 bases separating them. The chain's CDR3 is CASSVTLGQTEQYF. Written as DNA, the CDR3 is TGTGCCAGCAGCGTGACGCTTGGACAGACCGAGCAGTACTTC.

V gene TRBV6-6 combines with J gene TRBJ1-6, with D perhaps matching TRBD1 (6 bases). Germline loops: CDR1 MNHNY, CDR2 SVGAGI (reference sequence). The CDR3 contains 16 residues. V lost 5 bases to trimming and J lost 6 bases, with 17 bases between them. Here the CDR3 reads CASSPGGPRINSPLHF. CDR3 DNA sequence: TGTGCCAGCAGTCCCGGGGGGCCCCGGATTAATTCACCCCTCCACTTT.

This clone was observed once. This CDR3 reads CASSTSGSGDEQYF. The CDR3 bases are TGTGCCAGCAGTACCTCGGGGAGCGGGGACGAGCAGTACTTC. The V and J genes are TRBV28 and TRBJ2-7; TRBD2 agrees at 7 bases. CDR1 MDHEN and CDR2 SYDVKM come from the germline V gene. Trimming removed 5 bases from V and 5 bases from J; junction bases left unmatched: 9. The CDR3 spans 14 residues.

V and J are TRBV4-2 and TRBJ2-7, with TRBD1 identical over 9 bases. The CDR3 loop spans 16 amino acids. With 4 bases clipped from V and 0 bases from J, the junction kept 7 bases outside the gene matches. Germline CDR1 LGHNA, CDR2 YNFKEQ. The CDR3 protein is CASSRKRDRDSYEQYF. CDR3 coding DNA: TGTGCCAGCAGCCGCAAAAGGGACAGGGACTCCTACGAGCAGTACTTC.

The chain joins TRBV7-8 to TRBJ2-7, with D perhaps TRBD2 (6 bases). V was pared by 10 bases and J by 0 bases, with 13 bases between. Germline CDR1 is SGHVS and CDR2 is FQNEAQ. CDR3 length: 13 amino acids. The CDR3: CAIAIADSYEQYF. Written as DNA, the CDR3 is TGTGCCATCGCCATAGCGGACTCCTACGAGCAGTACTTC.

V usage is TRBV6-2 or TRBV6-3 and J usage is TRBJ2-3; 7 nucleotides agree with TRBD2. This CDR3 contains 19 residues. J lost 1 base, V lost 6 bases, and 19 bases had no gene match. From germline, CDR1 is MNHEY and CDR2 SVGEGT. CDR3 protein: CASSPDGAGAGMGTDTQYF. The CDR3, as DNA: TGTGCCAGCAGCCCCGATGGGGCGGGAGCAGGAATGGGCACAGATACGCAGTATTTT.

V gene TRBV2 combines with J gene TRBJ2-4, with 14 bases that match TRBD2. The germline V gene encodes CDR1 SNHLY and CDR2 FYNNEI. The V segment lost 8 bases and the J segment 1 base; nucleotides outside the gene matches: 10. The CDR3 consists of 18 residues. CDR3 in amino acids: CASGGGLAGVGAKNIQYF. The CDR3 coding sequence is TGTGCCAGCGGGGGGGGACTAGCGGGAGTAGGGGCCAAAAACATTCAGTACTTC. Full variable domain (rest looked up from reference TRBV2 and TRBJ2-4): EPEVTQTPSHQVTQMGQEVILRCVPISNHLYFYWYRQILGQKVEFLVSFYNNEISEKSEIFDDQFSVERPDGSNFTLKIRSTKLEDSAMYFCASGGGLAGVGAKNIQYFGAGTRLSVL.

The chain uses TRBV6-2 or TRBV6-3 and TRBJ2-7, with D possibly being TRBD1 (5 bases). Trimming left V 5 bases short and J 0 bases short, with 14 bases between. Germline-derived CDR1 and CDR2 are MNHEY and SVGEGT. This CDR3 spans 15 amino acids. This CDR3 is CASSRQPLLSYEQYF. In DNA, the CDR3 is TGTGCCAGCAGTAGACAGCCACTCCTCTCCTACGAGCAGTACTTC.

The CDR3 nucleotides are TGTGCCAGCAGCCCGTTTTCCGGGGAGCTGTTTTTT. Translating it yields CASSPFSGELFF. V gene TRBV11-2 combines with J gene TRBJ2-2; D call uncertain. Trimming stripped 5 bases from V and 6 bases from J, with 7 bases between. CDR3 length: 12 residues. The germline CDR1 and CDR2 sequences are SGHAT and FQNNGV.

This clone has just a few counts. This rearrangement joins TRBV5-1 to TRBJ1-2; 10 bases are shared with TRBD1. Germline lookup yields CDR1 SGHRS and CDR2 YFSETQ. The CDR3 has 19 residues. Losses at the gene ends were 3 bases for V and 4 bases for J; bases not matched to a gene: 18. The CDR3 here is CASSYHFPGTGDYGYGYTF. The CDR3 nucleotides are TGCGCCAGCAGCTACCACTTTCCCGGGACAGGGGATTACGGCTATGGCTACACCTTC.

This clone was observed many times. This chain joins TRBV7-2 and TRBJ1-2, with 11 bases matching TRBD1. Unmatched junction bases numbered 11, after V lost 5 bases and J lost 3 bases. Germline values: CDR1 SGHTA, CDR2 FQGNSA. This CDR3 is 17 amino acids long. Here the CDR3 reads CASSKIPGQGVYYGYTF. The CDR3 nucleotides are TGTGCCAGCAGCAAGATACCGGGACAGGGGGTCTACTATGGCTACACCTTC.

V is TRBV10-3 and J is TRBJ1-2, with unresolved D. Trimming left V 3 bases short and J 8 bases short, with 13 bases between. Germline V gene sequence: CDR1 ENHRY, CDR2 SYGVKD. The CDR3 has 13 amino acids. The CDR3 reads CAISDPPGKGYTF. The CDR3 DNA is TGTGCCATCAGTGACCCCCCAGGTAAAGGCTACACCTTC.

V is TRBV28 and J is TRBJ1-5, with D unclear. V was trimmed by 2 bases and J by 7 bases, leaving 12 bases between them. CDR3 size: 14 residues. The germline V gene encodes CDR1 MDHEN and CDR2 SYDVKM. The CDR3 spells CASSLGSGVQPQHF. For the CDR3, the DNA is TGTGCCAGCAGTTTAGGGTCGGGTGTACAGCCCCAGCATTTT.

This sequence joins TRBV27 and TRBJ1-4; D is perhaps TRBD1 (6 bases). Per the germline V gene, CDR1 is MNHEY and CDR2 is SMNVEV (reference sequence). V lost 6 bases and J 10 bases, leaving 21 bases between the germline ends. The CDR3 runs to 15 residues. The CDR3 loop reads CASRRSRGAQGKLFF. The CDR3 nucleotides read TGTGCCAGCAGGAGGTCTCGGGGGGCCCAAGGAAAACTGTTTTTT.

This sequence joins TRBV7-2 and TRBJ2-7, with TRBD1 matching 8 bases. Germline CDR1 is SGHTA and CDR2 is FQGNSA. The trim removed 3 bases at V and 3 bases at J, leaving 4 bases unmatched. This CDR3 is 14 amino acids long. The CDR3 is CASSFSGGNYEQYF. The CDR3 DNA reads as TGTGCCAGCAGCTTTTCAGGGGGCAACTACGAGCAGTACTTC.

J is TRBJ2-3 and V is TRBV6-5; maybe TRBD1 (6 bases). The CDR3 runs 12 residues. The V gene's germline CDR1 is MNHEY and CDR2 SVGAGI. V gave up 6 bases and J gave up 6 bases, with 10 bases separating them. For the CDR3, the DNA is TGTGCCAGCAGAGGGGGTCTGGATACGCAGTATTTT. Protein: CASRGGLDTQYF.